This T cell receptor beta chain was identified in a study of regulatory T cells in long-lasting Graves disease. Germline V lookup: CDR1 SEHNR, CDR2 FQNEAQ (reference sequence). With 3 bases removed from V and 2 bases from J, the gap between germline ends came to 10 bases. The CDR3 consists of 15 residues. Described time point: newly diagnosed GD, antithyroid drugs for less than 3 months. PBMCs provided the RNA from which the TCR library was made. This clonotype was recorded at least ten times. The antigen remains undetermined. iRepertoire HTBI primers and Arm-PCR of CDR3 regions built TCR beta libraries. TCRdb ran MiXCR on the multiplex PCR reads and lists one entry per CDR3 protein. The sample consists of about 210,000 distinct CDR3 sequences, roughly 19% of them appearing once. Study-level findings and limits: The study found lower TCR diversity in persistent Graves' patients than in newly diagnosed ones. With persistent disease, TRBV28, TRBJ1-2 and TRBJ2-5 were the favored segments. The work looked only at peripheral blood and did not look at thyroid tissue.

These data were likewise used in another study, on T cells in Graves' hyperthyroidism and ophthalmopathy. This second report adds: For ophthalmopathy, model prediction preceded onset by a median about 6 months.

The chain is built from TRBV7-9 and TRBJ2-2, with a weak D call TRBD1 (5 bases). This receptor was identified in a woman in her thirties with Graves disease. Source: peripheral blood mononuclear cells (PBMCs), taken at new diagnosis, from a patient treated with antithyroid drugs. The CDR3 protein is CASSFLGANTGELFF. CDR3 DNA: TGTGCCAGCAGCTTCCTTGGGGCCAACACCGGGGAGCTGTTTTTT.